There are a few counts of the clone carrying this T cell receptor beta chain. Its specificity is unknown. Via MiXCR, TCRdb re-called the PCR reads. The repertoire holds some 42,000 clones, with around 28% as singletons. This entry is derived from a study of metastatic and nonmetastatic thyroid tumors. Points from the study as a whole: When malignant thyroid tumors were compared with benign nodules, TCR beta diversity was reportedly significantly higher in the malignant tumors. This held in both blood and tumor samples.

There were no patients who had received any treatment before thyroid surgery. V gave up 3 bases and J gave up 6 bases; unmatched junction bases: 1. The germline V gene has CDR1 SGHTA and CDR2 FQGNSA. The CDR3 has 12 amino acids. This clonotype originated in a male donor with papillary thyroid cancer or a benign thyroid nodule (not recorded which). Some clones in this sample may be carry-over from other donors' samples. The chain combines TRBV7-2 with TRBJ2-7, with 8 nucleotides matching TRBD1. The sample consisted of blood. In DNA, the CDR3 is TGTGCCAGCAGCTTTGGGACAGGCGAGCAGTACTTC. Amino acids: CASSFGTGEQYF.